This TCR beta chain was captured by sequencing in a study of cytomegalovirus exposure and HLA in healthy donors. Study-wide context: A subsequent analysis stated that the 120 or so validation repertoires were run on the same platform as the roughly 710 first-cohort repertoires.

Trimming at V came to 7 bases and at J to 11 bases, leaving 17 bases not matched to a gene. In germline, CDR1 is SQVTM, CDR2 ANQGSEA. The CDR3 is 14 residues long. The data were produced by immunoSEQ multiplex PCR, yet TCRdb's version contains in-frame clones alone and is incomplete. The sample holds some 170,000 clones; more than 75% are singletons and the top ten take less than 3%. Sequences were obtained from PBMCs. J is TRBJ2-1 and V is TRBV29-1; the match to TRBD1 covers 7 bases. The sequence derives from a man aged 18 to 30 in good health and CMV-seropositive. The DNA of the CDR3 is TGCAGCGCTTGGGGACAGTTGGAGAGCTACAAGCAGTTCTTC. This encodes CSAWGQLESYKQFF.